Listed below are T cell receptor beta chains from one sample, sequenced in a study of T-cell memory formation after mild COVID-19. MiXCR, applied by TCRdb to the 5' RACE reads, yields one record per CDR3 protein. The profile covers about 250,000 distinct CDR3 sequences, with about a sixth appearing a single time and around 3.8% taken by the ten largest. The sequenced material came from PBMCs or a T cell subset sorted from them (not recorded which). The receptors stem from a man aged 18 to 35 who had mild COVID-19 (a few samples of this study predate the infection). Cell type and time point are not known. Both conserved end residues are part of each CDR3. D genes are given only for firm matches. Clone size appears in some rows only: once, few, many, or a class for an expanded clone.

TGCGCCAGCAGCTGGGGCCAGGCCGTGCCCGAGCAGTACTTC	CASSWGQAVPEQYF	TRBJ2-7	few	-	TRBV5-1
TGCAGTGCCCCCTCCGGGACTAGCTCCTACAATGAGCAGTTCTTC	CSAPSGTSSYNEQFF	TRBJ2-1	-	TRBD2	TRBV20-1
TGTGCCAGCAAGGCAAGAGCCTACCCCCAGCATTTT	CASKARAYPQHF	TRBJ1-5	-	-	TRBV5-8
TGTGCCATCAGTGGTTACAGGGGAAACTATGGCTACACCTTC	CAISGYRGNYGYTF	TRBJ1-2	few	TRBD1	TRBV10-3
TGTGCCACCAGTGACGGGGCGGAAGAGACCCAGTACTTC	CATSDGAEETQYF	TRBJ2-5	-	-	TRBV24-1
TGTGCCAGCAGTTTTACCGGGGGGAGCAATCAGCCCCAGCATTTT	CASSFTGGSNQPQHF	TRBJ1-5	-	-	TRBV12-3/TRBV12-4
TGCGCCAGCAGCTTGGTCCACACTAGCGGGGGGCTAAACACCGGGGAGCTGTTTTTT	CASSLVHTSGGLNTGELFF	TRBJ2-2	few	TRBD2	TRBV5-1
TGCGCCAGCAGCCAAGAGGCTGTCGGGGACACAGATACGCAGTATTTT	CASSQEAVGDTDTQYF	TRBJ2-3	few	-	TRBV4-3
TGTGCCAGCAGTTTAAGACGGGACTATGGCTACACCTTC	CASSLRRDYGYTF	TRBJ1-2	few	-	TRBV12-3/TRBV12-4
TGCGCCAGCAGCTTTAGAGTAGTATCTAGCGGGGAGGAGACCCAGTACTTC	CASSFRVVSSGEETQYF	TRBJ2-5	few	TRBD2	TRBV5-1
TGTGCCAGCGGCCGGGGGGACCCGGGCACTGAAGCTTTCTTT	CASGRGDPGTEAFF	TRBJ1-1	few	-	TRBV2
TGTGCCAGCAAGCTGTTCTCTCTAATGAACACTGAAGCTTTCTTT	CASKLFSLMNTEAFF	TRBJ1-1	-	-	TRBV28
TGTGCCAGCAGCTCGGGACAGTCCTTTTCACAAGAGACCCAGTACTTC	CASSSGQSFSQETQYF	TRBJ2-5	-	TRBD1	TRBV5-4
TGCGCCAGCAGCACAGGGGGCGTAGACTATGGCTACACCTTC	CASSTGGVDYGYTF	TRBJ1-2	few	TRBD1	TRBV5-1
TGTGCCAGCAGTTACTCGTCGCACCCAACAGGAGGGAACACTGAAGCTTTCTTT	CASSYSSHPTGGNTEAFF	TRBJ1-1	few	-	TRBV6-5
TGCAGTGTTGGGAGCTCCTATAATTCACCCCTCCACTTT	CSVGSSYNSPLHF	TRBJ1-6	few	-	TRBV20-1
TGTGCCAGCAGCTTAGCGTCCCTTAGCAATCAGCCCCAGCATTTT	CASSLASLSNQPQHF	TRBJ1-5	few	-	TRBV7-2
TGCGCCAGCAGCTTGGTGGAGCGGGGCGGGGAGCTGTTTTTT	CASSLVERGGELFF	TRBJ2-2	-	TRBD2	TRBV5-1
TGCAGTGCAAGCGGGACTACAGGAGGGGGGGAAGATACGCAGTATTTT	CSASGTTGGGEDTQYF	TRBJ2-3	-	-	TRBV20-1
TGCGCCAGCAGCAACCCCGGGACACAGAAGGGGTCACCCCTCCACTTT	CASSNPGTQKGSPLHF	TRBJ1-6	-	-	TRBV4-1
TGTGCCAGCATGCGGGGGGATGGCTACACCTTC	CASMRGDGYTF	TRBJ1-2	few	-	TRBV12-3/TRBV12-4
TGCAGTGCCCCAGGACCCAGCACAGATACGCAGTATTTT	CSAPGPSTDTQYF	TRBJ2-3	-	-	TRBV20-1
TGTGCCAGCAGCTTAGGCTGGGGACACTATGGCTACACCTTC	CASSLGWGHYGYTF	TRBJ1-2	-	-	TRBV7-2
TGTGCCAGCCGAAGACAGGGAGTGAACACTGAAGCTTTCTTT	CASRRQGVNTEAFF	TRBJ1-1	-	TRBD1	TRBV6-2/TRBV6-3
TGTGCCAGCAGCTCAGGACCCATGAACACTGAAGCTTTCTTT	CASSSGPMNTEAFF	TRBJ1-1	-	-	TRBV7-2
TGTGCCAGCAGCCCGCACTCACTCCCGGGCCCTATAACAGATACGCAGTATTTT	CASSPHSLPGPITDTQYF	TRBJ2-3	few	-	TRBV7-8
TGTGCCAGCAGCTACGGGGGACACTATGGCTACACCTTC	CASSYGGHYGYTF	TRBJ1-2	-	-	TRBV7-9
TGCGCCAGCAGCTTGGGGCAGCGGGGGGCAGATACGCAGTATTTT	CASSLGQRGADTQYF	TRBJ2-3	many	TRBD2	TRBV5-1
TGCAGTGCCAGTGACGGACGCAATCAGCCCCAGCATTTT	CSASDGRNQPQHF	TRBJ1-5	few	-	TRBV20-1
TGTGCCAGCAGCCCAATCAGGACGAACACTGAAGCTTTCTTT	CASSPIRTNTEAFF	TRBJ1-1	few	-	TRBV6-1
TGTGCCAGCAGACCGGAGGGGGTGGACATTCAGTACTTC	CASRPEGVDIQYF	TRBJ2-4	few	-	TRBV12-3/TRBV12-4
TGTGCCAGCAGTTTTGGGCCGGGACTAGCGGAGAACACCGGGGAGCTGTTTTTT	CASSFGPGLAENTGELFF	TRBJ2-2	few	TRBD2	TRBV12-3/TRBV12-4
TGTGCCAGCAGCGTTTCACAGGGTGACTATGGCTACACCTTC	CASSVSQGDYGYTF	TRBJ1-2	few	-	TRBV7-2
TGCGCCAGCAGCCTGTCACAGGGGAGCACTGAAGCTTTCTTT	CASSLSQGSTEAFF	TRBJ1-1	-	TRBD1	TRBV5-1
TGCGCCAGCAGCGGCAGGATGGTGGAGACCCAGTACTTC	CASSGRMVETQYF	TRBJ2-5	few	-	TRBV5-1
TGTGCCAGCAGCCAAGGCGGCCTAGCGGGGGGCAGGAGAGAGACCCAGTACTTC	CASSQGGLAGGRRETQYF	TRBJ2-5	few	TRBD2	TRBV7-2
TGCAGTGCCTCGGGGAGACTAGCGAGCACAGATACGCAGTATTTT	CSASGRLASTDTQYF	TRBJ2-3	few	TRBD2	TRBV20-1
TGTGCCAGCAGCCTCGAGGTTGTAAATCAGCCCCAGCATTTT	CASSLEVVNQPQHF	TRBJ1-5	-	-	TRBV7-2
TGTGCCAGCAGTTACTCGAAGGGCAGGGGAACCTACGAGCAGTACTTC	CASSYSKGRGTYEQYF	TRBJ2-7	-	-	TRBV6-5
TGCAGTGCTGTCTTTAGGGGCACCGAAGCTTTCTTT	CSAVFRGTEAFF	TRBJ1-1	few	-	TRBV20-1
TGTGCCACCATGTACAATGAGCAGTTCTTC	CATMYNEQFF	TRBJ2-1	many	-	TRBV6-5
TGTGCCTCAGCGACGGGGGTCGAGACTGAAGCTTTCTTT	CASATGVETEAFF	TRBJ1-1	many	-	TRBV9
TGTGCCAGGATTTGGACAGGGTGGGAGACCCAGTACTTC	CARIWTGWETQYF	TRBJ2-5	-	TRBD1	TRBV12-3/TRBV12-4
TGTGCCAGCAGTTTAAGGCATTTAGAAAATGAGCAGTTCTTC	CASSLRHLENEQFF	TRBJ2-1	few	-	TRBV12-3/TRBV12-4
TGTGCCAGCAGCTCTACTAGCGCTCAAGAGACCCAGTACTTC	CASSSTSAQETQYF	TRBJ2-5	-	TRBD2	TRBV3-1
TGTGCCAGCAGCTTAATAGTGGGGGCTGAAGCTTTCTTT	CASSLIVGAEAFF	TRBJ1-1	-	-	TRBV7-2
TGTGCCAGCAGCCAAGGGGAGACAGCTAACTATGGCTACACCTTC	CASSQGETANYGYTF	TRBJ1-2	-	-	TRBV4-2
TGTGCCAGCAGTGTTTTGGACAGGGGTTACGAGCAGTACTTC	CASSVLDRGYEQYF	TRBJ2-7	few	TRBD1	TRBV6-1
TGTGCCAGCAGTCCGCACGGGACAGGGGATTCGGATACGCAGTATTTT	CASSPHGTGDSDTQYF	TRBJ2-3	few	TRBD1	TRBV28
TGCGCCAGCAGGCAAGATATCACACCCGAGCAGTACTTC	CASRQDITPEQYF	TRBJ2-7	-	-	TRBV5-1
TGTGCCAGCAGCGAGACCGGGACAACGCGCACAGATACGCAGTATTTT	CASSETGTTRTDTQYF	TRBJ2-3	few	-	TRBV7-6
TGTGCCACCAGCAGAGATAATGGGGGGAACATTCAGTACTTC	CATSRDNGGNIQYF	TRBJ2-4	few	-	TRBV15
TGTGCCACCACACTTACCTCCGGCGGGGTTGAAATCTACAATGAGCAGTTCTTC	CATTLTSGGVEIYNEQFF	TRBJ2-1	few	-	TRBV24-1
TGTGCCAGCAGCTTCGGAGGGGACACTGAAGCTTTCTTT	CASSFGGDTEAFF	TRBJ1-1	-	-	TRBV11-2
TGTGCCAGCAGCTGGGGGCTTTCGGGGACTGAAGCTTTCTTT	CASSWGLSGTEAFF	TRBJ1-1	-	-	TRBV5-8
TGTGCCAGCAGCGAGCAGGGGGCAAGCGCCGGGGAGCTGTTTTTT	CASSEQGASAGELFF	TRBJ2-2	many	TRBD1	TRBV7-8
TGTGCCAGCAGTTTGTACGGGGAGGTAAAAGAGACCCAGTACTTC	CASSLYGEVKETQYF	TRBJ2-5	many	-	TRBV27